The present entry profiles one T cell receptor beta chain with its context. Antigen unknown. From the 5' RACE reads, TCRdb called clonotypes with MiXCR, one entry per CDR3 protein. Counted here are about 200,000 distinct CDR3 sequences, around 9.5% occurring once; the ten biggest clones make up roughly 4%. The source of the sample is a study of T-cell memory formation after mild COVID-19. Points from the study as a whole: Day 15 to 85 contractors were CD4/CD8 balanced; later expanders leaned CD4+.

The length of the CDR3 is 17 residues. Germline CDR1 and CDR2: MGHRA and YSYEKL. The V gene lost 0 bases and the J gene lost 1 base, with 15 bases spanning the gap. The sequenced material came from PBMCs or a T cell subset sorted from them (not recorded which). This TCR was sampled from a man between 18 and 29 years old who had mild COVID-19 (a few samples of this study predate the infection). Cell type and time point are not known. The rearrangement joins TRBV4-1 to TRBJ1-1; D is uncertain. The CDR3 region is CASSQEKRSPRNTEAFF. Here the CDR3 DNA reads TGCGCCAGCAGCCAAGAAAAACGGTCGCCTCGGAACACTGAAGCTTTCTTT.